What follows are 31 T cell receptor beta chains derived from one specimen sequenced in a study of Ad26.COV2.S vaccination and SARS-CoV-2 variants. This sample's treatment: some 20 received Ad26.COV2.S at low or high dose, single or two shots; several received placebo; per-sample allocation not given. It was on day 63 after the first vaccine or placebo injection that samples were taken. The assay was immunoSEQ multiplex PCR, and TCRdb's table has in-frame clones only and misses some. This sample yields some 340,000 clones, of which approximately 80% are seen a single time; under 2.5% belongs to the top ten. Sequences were derived from peripheral blood, sampled in a trial of Ad26.COV2.S vaccine versus placebo. The receptors derive from a person between 18 and 60 years old who received the Ad26.COV2.S COVID-19 vaccine or a placebo.

J is TRBJ1-5 and V is TRBV19, with TRBD1 matching 7 bases. V shed 1 base, J shed 0 bases, and the junction held 6 bases outside the gene matches. The CDR3 runs 17 residues. Germline loops: CDR1 LNHDA, CDR2 SQIVND (reference sequence). The CDR3 nucleotides read TGTGCCAGTAGTATAGCGGGCAGGGGGATTAGCAATCAGCCCCAGCATTTT. Protein product: CASSIAGRGISNQPQHF.

The chain has TRBV7-3 and TRBJ1-6; possibly TRBD1 for D (5 bases). Trimming took off 5 bases at V and 5 bases at J, with 10 bases between the two ends. Germline-derived CDR1 and CDR2 are SGHTA and FQGTGA. The CDR3 has 14 amino acids. CDR3 nucleotide sequence: TGTGCCAGCAGCCCGGACACAGATAATTCACCCCTCCACTTT. Amino acid sequence: CASSPDTDNSPLHF.

The J gene is TRBJ2-2, the V gene TRBV10-3; the D call may be TRBD1 or TRBD2 (5 bases each). CDR1 and CDR2 from the germline V gene are ENHRY and SYGVKD. The CDR3 is 14 residues long. V lost 1 base, J lost 6 bases, and 9 bases lay in between. The DNA for the CDR3 is TGTGCCATCAGTGAGTTCGGGGCGTCCGGGGAGCTGTTTTTT. Amino acid sequence: CAISEFGASGELFF.

V and J are TRBV7-8 and TRBJ1-1; D call uncertain. Germline values: CDR1 SGHVS, CDR2 FQNEAQ. Trimming removed 1 base from V and 10 bases from J, with 19 bases in between. The length of the CDR3 is 15 residues. CDR3 DNA: TGTGCCAGCAGCTTAGATCGGGGTATTGAAGTCGGAGCTTTCTTT. Translated, it gives CASSLDRGIEVGAFF.

This clone appeared once. The genes are TRBV5-6 and TRBJ1-5, with TRBD1 as a possible D gene (6 bases). Germline-derived CDR1 and CDR2 are SGHDT and YYEEEE. This CDR3 has 14 amino acids. V lost 4 bases to trimming and J lost 7 bases, with 15 bases between them. The CDR3 loop reads CASSLGGGGQPQHF. CDR3 sequence (DNA): TGTGCCAGCAGCCTGGGGGGAGGGGGACAGCCCCAGCATTTT.

The CDR3 nucleotides are TGCGCCAGCAGCTTATCGGGAGGGCTAATGAACACTGAAGCTTTCTTT. Encoded protein: CASSLSGGLMNTEAFF. The chain couples TRBV5-1 to TRBJ1-1; D remains ambiguous. CDR1 is SGHRS, CDR2 YFSETQ, per germline. The V end lost 2 bases, the J end lost 0 bases, and 14 bases lay between the germline ends. This CDR3 has 16 amino acids.

The CDR3 protein is CASSRSGEDTQYF. The CDR3, as DNA: TGTGCCAGCAGCCGATCGGGGGAAGATACGCAGTATTTT. The genes are TRBV7-3 and TRBJ2-3; D may be TRBD2 (6 bases). The CDR3 contains 13 residues. The V gene lost 5 bases and the J gene lost 5 bases, with 11 bases spanning the gap. The V gene's germline CDR1 is SGHTA and CDR2 FQGTGA.

J is TRBJ1-5 and V is TRBV18; D might be TRBD1 (6 bases). CDR3 length: 14 residues. The V gene's germline CDR1 is KGHSH and CDR2 LQKENI. Trimming removed 3 bases from V and 5 bases from J, with 11 bases in between. Here the CDR3 reads CASSPQGMDQPQHF. The CDR3 region has the DNA TGTGCCAGCTCACCGCAGGGGATGGATCAGCCCCAGCATTTT.

The chain employs TRBV7-9 and TRBJ2-3; D is perhaps TRBD1 (5 bases). Germline loops: CDR1 SEHNR, CDR2 FQNEAQ (reference sequence). The CDR3 runs to 15 residues. The V and J ends lost 4 bases and 2 bases respectively, with 13 bases between them. CDR3: CASSSRESPTDTQYF. CDR3 sequence (DNA): TGTGCCAGCAGCTCCAGGGAATCCCCCACAGATACGCAGTATTTT.

The chain employs TRBV5-5 and TRBJ2-7; the D gene could be TRBD1 or TRBD2 (5 bases each). The CDR3 sequence is 15 residues long. Germline V gives CDR1 SGHKS, CDR2 YYEKEE (reference sequence). V lost 4 bases and J 4 bases, leaving 18 bases between the germline ends. CDR3 sequence (DNA): TGTGCCAGCAGCCACTACCGGGACGTTTGGTACGAGCAGTACTTC. Amino acids: CASSHYRDVWYEQYF. The full variable domain, rest sourced from reference TRBV5-5 and TRBJ2-7, is DAGVTQSPTHLIKTRGQQVTLRCSPISGHKSVSWYQQVLGQGPQFIFQYYEKEERGRGNFPDRFSARQFPNYSSELNVNALLLGDSALYLCASSHYRDVWYEQYFGPGTRLTVT.

The DNA for the CDR3 is TGTGCCAGCTCACCGCTAGACCATATCACCGGGGAGCTGTTTTTT. It encodes CASSPLDHITGELFF. The chain has TRBV18 and TRBJ2-2; D not certain. This CDR3 comprises 15 residues. V dropped 3 bases and J dropped 4 bases, with 12 bases sitting between them. Germline CDR1 KGHSH, CDR2 LQKENI.

This clone was seen a handful of times. This chain links TRBV14 with TRBJ1-2; no clear D. From germline, CDR1 is SGHDN and CDR2 FVKESK. The CDR3 runs to 13 residues. Between the trimmed V and J ends, which lost 2 bases and 5 bases, there was a span of 9 bases. The DNA of the CDR3 is TGTGCCAGCAGCCAACGGATCCTATATGGCTACACCTTC. Amino acids: CASSQRILYGYTF.

The CDR3 reads CASSLVDRASPTGELFF. CDR3 DNA: TGCGCCAGCAGCTTGGTGGACAGGGCTTCACCCACCGGGGAGCTGTTTTTT. This chain connects TRBV5-1 to TRBJ2-2; TRBD1 matches at 8 bases. This CDR3 spans 17 amino acids. The germline CDR1 and CDR2 sequences are SGHRS and YFSETQ. The ends lost 0 bases at V and 4 bases at J; junction bases unmatched: 8.

In this sample, this clone turned up once. The V and J genes are TRBV7-9 and TRBJ2-1, with 7 bases identical to TRBD1. The CDR3 extends over 15 amino acids. The junction had 9 bases not matched to a gene; V was cut back by 5 bases and J by 5 bases. The germline V gene encodes CDR1 SEHNR and CDR2 FQNEAQ (reference sequence). The CDR3 loop is CASSHDRASNNEQFF. The CDR3 DNA is TGTGCCAGCAGCCACGACAGGGCCTCGAACAATGAGCAGTTCTTC.

V and J are TRBV5-1 and TRBJ2-1; D might be TRBD2 (7 bases). Trimming shortened V by 1 base and J by 7 bases, and 15 bases separated the two germline ends. The CDR3 contains 15 residues. Germline V gene data show CDR1 as SGHRS and CDR2 as YFSETQ. CDR3 in amino acids: CASSLSGGLQNEQFF. The CDR3 nucleotides are TGCGCCAGCAGCTTGTCGGGGGGCCTTCAAAATGAGCAGTTCTTC.

The chain has TRBV5-4 and TRBJ1-2; TRBD1 is a possible D gene (5 bases). V gave up 0 bases and J gave up 8 bases, with 17 bases separating them. The CDR3 extends over 15 amino acids. Per the germline V gene, CDR1 is SGHNT and CDR2 is YYREEE (reference sequence). The CDR3 DNA sequence: TGTGCCAGCAGCTTGGCCGGGATTGGGGGTAAGGGCTACACCTTC. It is translated as CASSLAGIGGKGYTF.

The rearrangement links TRBV11-2 to TRBJ2-7, with D perhaps being TRBD1 or TRBD2 (5 bases each). CDR3 length equals 16 residues. Trimming stripped 4 bases from V and 2 bases from J, with 18 bases between. Germline lookup yields CDR1 SGHAT and CDR2 FQNNGV. CDR3 coding DNA: TGTGCCAGCAGCTCCGTATCGGGACGCCAGGCCTACGAGCAGTACTTC. Its protein product is CASSSVSGRQAYEQYF.

This clone was counted once. The chain combines TRBV7-9 with TRBJ2-7; no clear D gene. Germline CDR1 SEHNR, CDR2 FQNEAQ (reference sequence). The V end was cut by 1 base, the J end by 7 bases, with 17 bases between. CDR3 length: 15 residues. CDR3 amino acids: CASSLGAGNLLEQYF. The CDR3 DNA reads TGTGCCAGCAGCTTAGGGGCAGGCAACCTATTGGAGCAGTACTTC. Supplemented by reference TRBV7-9 and TRBJ2-7, the full variable domain reads DTGVSQNPRHKITKRGQNVTFRCDPISEHNRLYWYRQTLGQGPEFLTYFQNEAQLEKSRLLSDRFSAERPKGSFSTLEIQRTEQGDSAMYLCASSLGAGNLLEQYFGPGTRLTVT.

This chain joins TRBV6-5 and TRBJ1-1; D possibly corresponds to TRBD1 (5 bases). The CDR3 is 15 residues long. V was cut by 4 bases and J by 7 bases, with 19 bases left in between. Germline lookup yields CDR1 MNHEY and CDR2 SVGAGI. The CDR3 sequence is CASSLAGTHSSEAFF. CDR3 in DNA: TGTGCCAGCAGTTTAGCCGGGACCCATAGTAGTGAAGCTTTCTTT.

The sample holds one count of this clone. The chain couples TRBV21-1 to TRBJ1-5; the DNA was not used to check the table's D call, TRBD1. TRBV21-1 is an annotated pseudogene. The CDR3 sequence is 16 residues long. DNA of the CDR3: TGTGCCAGCAGCAAAGACCGGACAGGGATTTCCCAGCCCCAGCATTTT. This gives the protein CASSKDRTGISQPQHF.

This clone was seen only a few times. The genes are TRBV5-1 and TRBJ2-2, with unresolved D. The V gene's germline CDR1 is SGHRS and CDR2 YFSETQ. This CDR3 is built from 16 residues. V lost 1 base and J 4 bases, leaving 14 bases between the germline ends. The CDR3 DNA reads as TGCGCCAGCAGCTTGTTTGGGGTCCACTCCACCGGGGAGCTGTTTTTT. Translation gives CASSLFGVHSTGELFF.

J is TRBJ2-2 and V is TRBV6-4; 7 nucleotides agree with TRBD2. Germline loops: CDR1 MRHNA, CDR2 SNTAGT. The CDR3 covers 15 residues. Trimming took 5 bases from V and 3 from J; bases not matched to a gene: 6. As DNA, the CDR3 is TGTGCCAGCAGTCCCGGACTAGGGGACACCGGGGAGCTGTTTTTT. This encodes CASSPGLGDTGELFF.

The chain employs TRBV5-4 and TRBJ2-7, with 9 bases matching TRBD1. Germline-derived CDR1 and CDR2 are SGHNT and YYREEE (reference sequence). V shed 4 bases and J 4 bases; nucleotides not matched to a gene: 12. The CDR3 is made up of 16 amino acids. The chain's CDR3 is CASSRGQGLAFYEQYF. CDR3 bases: TGTGCCAGCAGCAGGGGACAGGGTCTAGCTTTTTACGAGCAGTACTTC. The whole variable domain, filled in from reference TRBV5-4 and TRBJ2-7, reads ETGVTQSPTHLIKTRGQQVTLRCSSQSGHNTVSWYQQALGQGPQFIFQYYREEENGRGNFPPRFSGLQFPNYSSELNVNALELDDSALYLCASSRGQGLAFYEQYFGPGTRLTVT.

This sequence joins TRBV19 and TRBJ1-5; 7 nucleotides line up with TRBD1. Germline V CDR1 and CDR2: LNHDA, SQIVND (reference sequence). V gave up 6 bases and J gave up 5 bases; unmatched junction bases: 7. This CDR3 is 14 amino acids long. The CDR3 DNA follows: TGTGCCAGTAGACCGGGACAGACATATCAGCCCCAGCATTTT. This gives the protein CASRPGQTYQPQHF.

The chain carries TRBV5-1 and TRBJ1-1, with 7 bases aligning to TRBD1. Germline V CDR1 and CDR2: SGHRS, YFSETQ. V gave up 0 bases and J gave up 8 bases; unmatched junction bases: 7. This CDR3 has 14 residues. The CDR3 region has the DNA TGCGCCAGCAGCTTGGAACCCGGGACAGACGAAGCTTTCTTT. As protein: CASSLEPGTDEAFF. The whole variable domain, remainder taken from reference TRBV5-1 and TRBJ1-1, is KAGVTQTPRYLIKTRGQQVTLSCSPISGHRSVSWYQQTPGQGLQFLFEYFSETQRNKGNFPGRFSGRQFSNSRSEMNVSTLELGDSALYLCASSLEPGTDEAFFGQGTRLTVV.

The rearrangement uses TRBV27 and TRBJ2-5; tentatively, D is TRBD1 (6 bases). The V end lost 3 bases, the J end lost 3 bases, and 11 bases lay between the germline ends. The CDR3 runs to 14 residues. The germline gives CDR1 MNHEY, CDR2 SMNVEV (reference sequence). The CDR3 reads CASSFLGAKETQYF. The DNA for the CDR3 is TGTGCCAGCAGTTTTTTGGGGGCAAAAGAGACCCAGTACTTC.

This CDR3 is CASSLNVGGTQNSPLHF. In DNA, the CDR3 is TGTGCCAGCAGCTTAAACGTCGGGGGTACCCAGAATTCACCCCTCCACTTT. This sequence joins TRBV7-9 and TRBJ1-6, with D tentatively TRBD1 (5 bases). V was pared by 2 bases and J by 7 bases, with 18 bases between. Per the germline V gene, CDR1 is SEHNR and CDR2 is FQNEAQ (reference sequence). The CDR3 contains 17 residues.

This clone came up a few times. Here the CDR3 reads CSVSGLNTEAFF. In DNA, the CDR3 is TGCAGCGTTTCAGGGTTGAACACTGAAGCTTTCTTT. J is TRBJ1-1 and V is TRBV29-1; maybe TRBD1 (5 bases). The V gene's germline CDR1 is SQVTM and CDR2 ANQGSEA. V gave up 5 bases and J gave up 0 bases, with 7 bases separating them. There are 12 residues in the CDR3.

This sequence joins TRBV7-2 and TRBJ1-4, with D perhaps matching TRBD1 (6 bases). Trimming took off 4 bases at V and 8 bases at J, with 23 bases between the two ends. This CDR3 is built from 17 residues. CDR1 and CDR2 from the germline V gene are SGHTA and FQGNSA. DNA of the CDR3: TGTGCCAGCAGCTACGACTGGGCTCCGGGGGGCGACGAAAAACTGTTTTTT. Protein sequence: CASSYDWAPGGDEKLFF.

This rearrangement joins TRBV10-2 to TRBJ2-2; D remains unclear. Between the trimmed V and J ends, which lost 3 bases and 0 bases, there was a span of 8 bases. This CDR3 is 15 amino acids long. Per the germline V gene, CDR1 is WSHSY and CDR2 is SAAADI. As DNA, the CDR3 is TGCGCCAGCAGTGACGGGCTAGCGAACACCGGGGAGCTGTTTTTT. Protein product: CASSDGLANTGELFF.

This chain joins TRBV27 and TRBJ1-2; D is uncertain. The germline V and J ends were trimmed by 5 bases and 5 bases, with 9 bases remaining between them. From germline, CDR1 is MNHEY and CDR2 SMNVEV (reference sequence). The CDR3 is made up of 12 amino acids. The CDR3 is CASSRMGYGYTF. In DNA form, the CDR3 reads TGTGCCAGCAGTCGGATGGGGTATGGCTACACCTTC.